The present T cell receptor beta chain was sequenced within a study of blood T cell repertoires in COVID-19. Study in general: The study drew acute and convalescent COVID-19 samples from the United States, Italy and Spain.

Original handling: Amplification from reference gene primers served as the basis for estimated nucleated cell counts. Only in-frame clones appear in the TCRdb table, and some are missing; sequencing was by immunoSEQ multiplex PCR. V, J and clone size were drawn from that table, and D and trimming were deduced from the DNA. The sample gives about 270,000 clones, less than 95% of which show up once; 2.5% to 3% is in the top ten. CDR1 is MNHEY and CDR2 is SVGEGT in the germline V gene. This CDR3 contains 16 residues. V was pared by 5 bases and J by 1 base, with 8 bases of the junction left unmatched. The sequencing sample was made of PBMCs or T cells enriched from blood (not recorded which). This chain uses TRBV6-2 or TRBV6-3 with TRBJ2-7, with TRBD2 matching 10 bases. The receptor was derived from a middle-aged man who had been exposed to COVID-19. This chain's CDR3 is CASSPISGRKSYEQYF. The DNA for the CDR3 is TGTGCCAGCAGTCCAATTAGCGGGAGGAAATCCTACGAGCAGTACTTC.